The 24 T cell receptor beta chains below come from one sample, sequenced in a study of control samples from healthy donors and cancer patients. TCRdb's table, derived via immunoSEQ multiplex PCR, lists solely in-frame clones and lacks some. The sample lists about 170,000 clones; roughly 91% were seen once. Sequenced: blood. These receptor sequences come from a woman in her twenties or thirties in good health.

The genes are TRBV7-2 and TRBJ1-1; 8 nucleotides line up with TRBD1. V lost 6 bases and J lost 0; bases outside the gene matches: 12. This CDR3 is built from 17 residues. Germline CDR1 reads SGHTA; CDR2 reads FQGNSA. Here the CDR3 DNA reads TGTGCCAGCAGATCGACAGGGGCTTGGGGAATGAACACTGAAGCTTTCTTT. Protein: CASRSTGAWGMNTEAFF.

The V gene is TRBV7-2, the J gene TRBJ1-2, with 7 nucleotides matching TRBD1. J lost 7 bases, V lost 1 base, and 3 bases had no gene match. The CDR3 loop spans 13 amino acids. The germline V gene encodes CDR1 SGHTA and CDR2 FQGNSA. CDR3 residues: CASSLGRGLGYTF. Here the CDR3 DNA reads TGTGCCAGCAGCTTAGGGAGGGGGCTTGGCTACACCTTC.

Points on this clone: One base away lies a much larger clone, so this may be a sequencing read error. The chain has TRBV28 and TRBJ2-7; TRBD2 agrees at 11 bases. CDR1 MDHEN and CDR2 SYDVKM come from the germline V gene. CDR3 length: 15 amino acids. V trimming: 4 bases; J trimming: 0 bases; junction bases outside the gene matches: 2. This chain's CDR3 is CASSSGTSGSYEQYF. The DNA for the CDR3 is TGTGCCAGCAGTTCCGGGACTAGCGGCTCCTACGAGCAGTACTTC.

CDR3 sequence reads: CASSFSGLEVYEQYF. DNA of the CDR3: TGTGCCAGCAGTTTCTCAGGACTAGAGGTTTACGAGCAGTACTTC. The chain joins TRBV27 to TRBJ2-7; 7 positions agree with TRBD2. Germline V gene lookup returns CDR1 MNHEY and CDR2 SMNVEV (reference sequence). The J segment lost 4 bases and the V segment lost 3 bases, leaving 9 bases of the junction unmatched. The CDR3 loop spans 15 amino acids.

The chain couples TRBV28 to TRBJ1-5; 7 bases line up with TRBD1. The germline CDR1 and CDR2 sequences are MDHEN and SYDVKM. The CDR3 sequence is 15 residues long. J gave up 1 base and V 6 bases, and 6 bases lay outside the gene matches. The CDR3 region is CASSPRGGSNQPQHF. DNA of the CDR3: TGTGCCAGCAGCCCCAGGGGGGGCAGCAATCAGCCCCAGCATTTT.

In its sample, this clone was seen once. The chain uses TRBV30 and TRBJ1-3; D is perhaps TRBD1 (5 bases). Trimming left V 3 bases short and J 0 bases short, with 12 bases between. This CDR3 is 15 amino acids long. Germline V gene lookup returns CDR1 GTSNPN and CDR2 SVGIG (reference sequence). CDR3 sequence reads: CAWRKPGTSGNTIYF. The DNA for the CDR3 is TGTGCCTGGAGGAAACCAGGGACCTCTGGAAACACCATATATTTT. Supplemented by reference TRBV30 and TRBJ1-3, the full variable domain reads SQTIHQWPATLVQPVGSPLSLECTVEGTSNPNLYWYRQAAGRGLQLLFYSVGIGQISSEVPQNLSASRPQDRQFILSSKKLLLSDSGFYLCAWRKPGTSGNTIYFGEGSWLTVV.

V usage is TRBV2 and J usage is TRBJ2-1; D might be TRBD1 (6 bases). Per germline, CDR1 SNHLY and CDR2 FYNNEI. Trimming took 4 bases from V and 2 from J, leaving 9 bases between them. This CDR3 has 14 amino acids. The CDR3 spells CASSGTVTYNEQFF. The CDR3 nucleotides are TGTGCCAGCAGTGGGACAGTTACCTACAATGAGCAGTTCTTC.

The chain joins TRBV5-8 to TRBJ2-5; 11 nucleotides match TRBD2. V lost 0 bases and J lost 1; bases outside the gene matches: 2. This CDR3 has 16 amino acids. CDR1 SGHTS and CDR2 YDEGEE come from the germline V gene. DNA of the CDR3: TGTGCCAGCAGCTTGGGGACTAGCGGGTCCCAAGAGACCCAGTACTTC. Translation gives CASSLGTSGSQETQYF.

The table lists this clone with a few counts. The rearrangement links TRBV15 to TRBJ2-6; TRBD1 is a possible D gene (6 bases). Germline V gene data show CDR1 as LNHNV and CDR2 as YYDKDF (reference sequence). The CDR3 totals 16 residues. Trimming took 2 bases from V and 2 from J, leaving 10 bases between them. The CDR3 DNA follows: TGTGCCACCAGCAGACAGGGGCCCGCTGGGGCCAACGTCCTGACTTTC. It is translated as CATSRQGPAGANVLTF. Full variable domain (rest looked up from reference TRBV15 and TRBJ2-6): DAMVIQNPRYQVTQFGKPVTLSCSQTLNHNVMYWYQQKSSQAPKLLFHYYDKDFNNEADTPDNFQSRRPNTSFCFLDIRSPGLGDTAMYLCATSRQGPAGANVLTFGAGSRLTVL.

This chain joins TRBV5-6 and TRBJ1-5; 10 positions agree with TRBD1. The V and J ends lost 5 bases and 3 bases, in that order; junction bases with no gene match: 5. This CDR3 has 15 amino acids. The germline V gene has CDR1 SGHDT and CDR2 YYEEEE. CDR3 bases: TGTGCCAGCAGTTGGGGACAGGGGACCAATCAGCCCCAGCATTTT. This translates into CASSWGQGTNQPQHF.

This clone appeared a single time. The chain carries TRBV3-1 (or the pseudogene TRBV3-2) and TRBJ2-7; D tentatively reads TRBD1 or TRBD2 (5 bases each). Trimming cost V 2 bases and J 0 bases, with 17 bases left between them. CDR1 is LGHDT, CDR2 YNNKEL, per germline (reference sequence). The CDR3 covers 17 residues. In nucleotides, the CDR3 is TGTGCCAGCAGCCAAACCCAAGAGGGGACCCACTCCTACGAGCAGTACTTC. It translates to CASSQTQEGTHSYEQYF.

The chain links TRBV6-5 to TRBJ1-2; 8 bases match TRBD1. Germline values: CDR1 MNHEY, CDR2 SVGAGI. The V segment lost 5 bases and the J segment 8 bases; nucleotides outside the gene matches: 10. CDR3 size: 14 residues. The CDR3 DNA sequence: TGTGCCAGCAGTCGACAGGGGAGGCAGAACGGCTACACCTTC. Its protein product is CASSRQGRQNGYTF.

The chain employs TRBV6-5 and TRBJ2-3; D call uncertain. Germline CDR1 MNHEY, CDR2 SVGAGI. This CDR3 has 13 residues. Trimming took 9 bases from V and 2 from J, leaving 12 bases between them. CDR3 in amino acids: CASRILTTDTQYF. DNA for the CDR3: TGTGCCAGTAGGATTCTTACCACAGATACGCAGTATTTT.

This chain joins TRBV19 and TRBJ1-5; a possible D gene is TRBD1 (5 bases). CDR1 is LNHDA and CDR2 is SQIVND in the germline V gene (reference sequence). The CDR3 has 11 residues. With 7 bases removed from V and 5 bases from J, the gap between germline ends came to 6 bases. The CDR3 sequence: CASIRDQPQHF. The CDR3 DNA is TGTGCCAGTATCAGGGATCAGCCCCAGCATTTT.

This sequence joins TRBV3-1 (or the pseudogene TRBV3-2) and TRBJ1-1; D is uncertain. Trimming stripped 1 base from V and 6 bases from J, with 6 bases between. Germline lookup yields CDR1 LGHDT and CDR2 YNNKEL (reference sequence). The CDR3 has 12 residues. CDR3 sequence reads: CASSQGRAEAFF. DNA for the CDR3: TGTGCCAGCAGCCAAGGGAGGGCTGAAGCTTTCTTT.

The CDR3 sequence: CASRDDRRGNTEAFF. Written as DNA, the CDR3 is TGTGCCAGTAGGGACGACAGGAGGGGGAACACTGAAGCTTTCTTT. The V and J genes are TRBV19 and TRBJ1-1; tentative D call: TRBD1 (6 bases). Germline CDR1 LNHDA, CDR2 SQIVND (reference sequence). V lost 6 bases to trimming and J lost 1 base, with 15 bases between them. The CDR3 is 15 residues long.

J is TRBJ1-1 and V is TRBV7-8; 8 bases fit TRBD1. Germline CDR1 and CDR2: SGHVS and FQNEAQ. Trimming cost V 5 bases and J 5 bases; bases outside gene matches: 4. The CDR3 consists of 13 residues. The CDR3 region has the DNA TGTGCCAGCAGCCGGGACAGGCGGACTGAAGCTTTCTTT. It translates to CASSRDRRTEAFF.

In nucleotides, the CDR3 is TGTGCCAGCAGCTTAGGCAGGACTAGTAGCCAAGAGACCCAGTACTTC. It codes for CASSLGRTSSQETQYF. The V gene is TRBV11-1, the J gene TRBJ2-5, with 7 nucleotides matching TRBD2. This CDR3 comprises 16 residues. V shed 1 base, J shed 1 base, and the junction held 6 bases outside the gene matches. Looked up from germline, CDR1 is SGHAT and CDR2 is FQDESV (reference sequence).

The CDR3 DNA is TGTGCCAGCAGCTTAGACAGTTCACCCCTCCACTTT. As protein: CASSLDSSPLHF. The chain uses TRBV11-3 and TRBJ1-6; D gene uncertain. Trimming took 0 bases from V and 9 from J, leaving 3 bases between them. Germline V gives CDR1 SGHNT, CDR2 YENEEA. This CDR3 comprises 12 residues.

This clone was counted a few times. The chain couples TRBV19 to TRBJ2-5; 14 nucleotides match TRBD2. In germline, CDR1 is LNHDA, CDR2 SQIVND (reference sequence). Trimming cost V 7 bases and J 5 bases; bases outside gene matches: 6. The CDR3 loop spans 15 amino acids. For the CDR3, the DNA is TGTGCCAGTAAAGGGACTAGCGGGAGCTATGAGACCCAGTACTTC. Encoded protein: CASKGTSGSYETQYF.

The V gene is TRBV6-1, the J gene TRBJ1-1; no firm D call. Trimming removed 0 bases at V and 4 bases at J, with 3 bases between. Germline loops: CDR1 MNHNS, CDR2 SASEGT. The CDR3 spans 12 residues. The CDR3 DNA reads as TGTGCCAGCAGTGAAGCGGGCACTGAAGCTTTCTTT. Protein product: CASSEAGTEAFF.

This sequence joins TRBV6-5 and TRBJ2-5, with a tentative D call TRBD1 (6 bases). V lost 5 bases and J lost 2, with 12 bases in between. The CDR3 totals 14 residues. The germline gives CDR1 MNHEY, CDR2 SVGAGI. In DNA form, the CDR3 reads TGTGCCAGCAGTAAGGGACATGCACAAGAGACCCAGTACTTC. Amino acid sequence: CASSKGHAQETQYF.

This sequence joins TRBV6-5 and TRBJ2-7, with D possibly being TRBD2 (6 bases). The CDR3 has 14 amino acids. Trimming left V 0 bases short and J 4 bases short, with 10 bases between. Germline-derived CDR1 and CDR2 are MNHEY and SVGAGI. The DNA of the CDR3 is TGTGCCAGCAGTTACTCGACGGAGGGTTACGAGCAGTACTTC. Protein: CASSYSTEGYEQYF.

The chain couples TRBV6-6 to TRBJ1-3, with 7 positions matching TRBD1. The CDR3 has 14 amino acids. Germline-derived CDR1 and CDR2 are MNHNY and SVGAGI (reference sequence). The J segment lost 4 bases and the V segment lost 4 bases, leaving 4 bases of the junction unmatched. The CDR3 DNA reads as TGTGCCAGCAGTTTCGGGGGACAGGGAAACACCATATATTTT. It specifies CASSFGGQGNTIYF.